These 4 T cell receptor beta chains share one sample of origin, sequenced in a study of read filtering for tumor transcriptome and immune sequencing. The library was built from about 400 ng RNA with molecular barcoded adaptors for alpha/delta and beta/gamma chains. In TCRdb, the reads were re-called with MiXCR into one record per CDR3 protein. The sample holds more than 35,000 distinct CDR3 sequences; 12% are singletons and the top ten take around 32%. The sample taken for sequencing was a population of CD138-negative cells sorted from bone marrow. All receptors come from a donor over 35 with multiple myeloma.

The table lists this clonotype with many counts. V usage is TRBV2 and J usage is TRBJ2-3, with 9 bases aligning to TRBD2. The V gene end was trimmed by 6 bases and the J gene end by 0 bases; junction bases not matched to a gene: 4. The CDR3 has 15 residues. The germline V gene has CDR1 SNHLY and CDR2 FYNNEI. The CDR3 coding sequence is TGTGCCAGCAGGGCGCGGGGGGGTAGCACAGATACGCAGTATTTT. Residues: CASRARGGSTDTQYF.

The gene calls are TRBV5-4 and TRBJ2-7; D is uncertain. CDR3 length equals 13 residues. The V gene lost 2 bases and the J gene lost 7 bases, with 13 bases spanning the gap. The V gene's germline CDR1 is SGHNT and CDR2 YYREEE (reference sequence). The CDR3 sequence is CASSFNTPREQYF. The CDR3 DNA is TGTGCCAGCAGCTTTAACACCCCTCGGGAGCAGTACTTC.

With respect to this clonotype: A far larger clone is only one base removed, so a read error is likely. The chain uses TRBV7-9 and TRBJ2-1, with 9 bases identical to TRBD1. The tail of the sequence fits TRBJ2-7 better, so the J call may be wrong. Germline values: CDR1 SEHNR, CDR2 FQNEAQ (reference sequence). The CDR3 is 14 residues long. The CDR3 loop reads CASSLGTGENEQYF. As DNA, the CDR3 is TGTGCCAGCAGCTTAGGGACAGGGGAGAATGAGCAGTACTTC.

This clonotype came up many times. The rearrangement joins TRBV27 to TRBJ1-1; 7 bases agree with TRBD1. The CDR3 has 13 amino acids. After removal of 5 bases from V and 5 bases from J, the junction contained 5 bases not matched to a gene. The germline V gene has CDR1 MNHEY and CDR2 SMNVEV (reference sequence). The CDR3 DNA reads as TGTGCCAGCAGTCCACAGGGGCGGACTGAAGCTTTCTTT. It translates to CASSPQGRTEAFF.